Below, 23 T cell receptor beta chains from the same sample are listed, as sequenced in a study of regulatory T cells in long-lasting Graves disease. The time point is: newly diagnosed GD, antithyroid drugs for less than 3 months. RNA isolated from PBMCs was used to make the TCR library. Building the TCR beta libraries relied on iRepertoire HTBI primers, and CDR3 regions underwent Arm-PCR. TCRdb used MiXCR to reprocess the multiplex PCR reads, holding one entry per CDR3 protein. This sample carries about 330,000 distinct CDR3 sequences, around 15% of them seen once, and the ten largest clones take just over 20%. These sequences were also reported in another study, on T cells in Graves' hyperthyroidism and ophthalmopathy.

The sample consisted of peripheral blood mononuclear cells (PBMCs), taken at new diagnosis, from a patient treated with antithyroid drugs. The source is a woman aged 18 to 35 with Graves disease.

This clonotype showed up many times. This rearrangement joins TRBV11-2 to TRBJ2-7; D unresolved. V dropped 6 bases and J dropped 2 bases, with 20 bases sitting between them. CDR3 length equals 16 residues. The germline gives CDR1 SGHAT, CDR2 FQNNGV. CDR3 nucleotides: TGTGCCAGCAGGTCCACGCGCCCCAGACAACCCTACGAGCAGTACTTC. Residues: CASRSTRPRQPYEQYF. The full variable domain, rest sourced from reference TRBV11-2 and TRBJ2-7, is EAGVAQSPRYKIIEKRQSVAFWCNPISGHATLYWYQQILGQGPKLLIQFQNNGVVDDSQLPKDRFSAERLKGVDSTLKIQPAKLEDSAVYLCASRSTRPRQPYEQYFGPGTRLTVT.

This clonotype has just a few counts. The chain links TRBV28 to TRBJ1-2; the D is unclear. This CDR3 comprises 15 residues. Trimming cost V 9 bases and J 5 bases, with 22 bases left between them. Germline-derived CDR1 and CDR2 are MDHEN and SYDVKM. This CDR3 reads CASTLAEAPLYGYTF. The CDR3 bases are TGTGCCAGTACCTTAGCGGAAGCTCCCCTGTATGGCTACACCTTC.

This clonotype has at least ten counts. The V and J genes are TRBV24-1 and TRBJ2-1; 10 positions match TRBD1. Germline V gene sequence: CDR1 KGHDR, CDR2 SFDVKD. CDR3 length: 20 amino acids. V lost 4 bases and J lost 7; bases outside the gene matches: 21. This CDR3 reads CATSDTWGRRTGGGRNEQFF. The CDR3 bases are TGTGCCACCAGTGACACCTGGGGGCGAAGGACAGGGGGAGGAAGGAATGAGCAGTTCTTC.

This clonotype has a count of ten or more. In DNA form, the CDR3 reads TGTGCCAGCAGTTGGAAGGGACTTCAGAGCTCCTACAATGAGCAGTTCTTC. The encoded protein is CASSWKGLQSSYNEQFF. This chain joins TRBV12-3 or TRBV12-4 and TRBJ2-1, with D possibly TRBD2 on 6 matching bases. The CDR3 has 17 amino acids. The V and J ends lost 4 bases and 0 bases respectively, with 16 bases between them.

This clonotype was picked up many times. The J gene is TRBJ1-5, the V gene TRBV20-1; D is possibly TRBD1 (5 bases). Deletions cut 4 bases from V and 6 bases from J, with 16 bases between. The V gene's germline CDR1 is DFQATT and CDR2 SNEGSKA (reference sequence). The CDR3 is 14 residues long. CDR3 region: CSAKIPGSSQPQHF. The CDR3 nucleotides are TGCAGTGCTAAGATCCCAGGGTCATCTCAGCCCCAGCATTTT.

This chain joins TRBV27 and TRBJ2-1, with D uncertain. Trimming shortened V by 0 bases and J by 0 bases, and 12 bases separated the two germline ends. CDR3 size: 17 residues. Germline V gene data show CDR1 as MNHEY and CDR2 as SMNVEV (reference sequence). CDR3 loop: CASSLSGEVFSYNEQFF. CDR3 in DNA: TGTGCCAGCAGTTTATCGGGTGAGGTGTTCTCCTACAATGAGCAGTTCTTC.

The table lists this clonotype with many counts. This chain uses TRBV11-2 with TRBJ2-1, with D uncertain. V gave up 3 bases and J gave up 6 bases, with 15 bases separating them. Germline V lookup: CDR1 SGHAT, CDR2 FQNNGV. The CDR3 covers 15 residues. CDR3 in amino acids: CASSFGVLPPNEQFF. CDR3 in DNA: TGTGCCAGCAGCTTTGGGGTCCTGCCCCCCAATGAGCAGTTCTTC.

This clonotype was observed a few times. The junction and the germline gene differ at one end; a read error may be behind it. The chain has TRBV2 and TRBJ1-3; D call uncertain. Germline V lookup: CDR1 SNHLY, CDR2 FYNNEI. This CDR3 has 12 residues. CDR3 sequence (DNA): TGTGCCAGCACTGCCTCTGGAAACACCACATATTTT. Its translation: CASTASGNTTYF.

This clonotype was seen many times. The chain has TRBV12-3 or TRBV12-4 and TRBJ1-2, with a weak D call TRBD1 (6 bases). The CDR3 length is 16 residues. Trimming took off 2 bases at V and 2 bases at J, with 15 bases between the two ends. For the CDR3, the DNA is TGTGCCAGCAGTTTAACGTCTACCGGGGGCAACTATGGCTACACCTTC. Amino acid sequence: CASSLTSTGGNYGYTF.

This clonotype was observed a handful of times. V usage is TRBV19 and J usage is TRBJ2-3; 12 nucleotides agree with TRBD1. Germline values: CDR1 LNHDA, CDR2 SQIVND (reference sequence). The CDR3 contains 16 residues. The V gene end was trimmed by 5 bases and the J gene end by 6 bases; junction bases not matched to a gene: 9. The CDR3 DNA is TGTGCCAGTAGTCTTCCCGGGGGACAGGGGGCTGATACGCAGTATTTT. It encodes CASSLPGGQGADTQYF. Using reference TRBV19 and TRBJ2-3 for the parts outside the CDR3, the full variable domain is DGGITQSPKYLFRKEGQNVTLSCEQNLNHDAMYWYRQDPGQGLRLIYYSQIVNDFQKGDIAEGYSVSREKKESFPLTVTSAQKNPTAFYLCASSLPGGQGADTQYFGPGTRLTVL.

The CDR3 bases are TGCGCCAGCAGCCAAGACCAAGGGAGGGCTAATGAAAAACTGTTTTTT. Translation gives CASSQDQGRANEKLFF. The chain recombines TRBV4-1 with TRBJ1-4; D gene unclear. The germline gives CDR1 MGHRA, CDR2 YSYEKL. V shed 0 bases and J shed 3 bases, with 11 bases lying between them. The CDR3 is made up of 16 amino acids.

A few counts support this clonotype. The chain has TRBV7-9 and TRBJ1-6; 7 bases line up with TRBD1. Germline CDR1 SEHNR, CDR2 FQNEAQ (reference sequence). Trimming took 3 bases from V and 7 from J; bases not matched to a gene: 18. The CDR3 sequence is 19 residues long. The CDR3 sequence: CASSFIRFTDRSWNSPLHF. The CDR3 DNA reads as TGTGCCAGCAGCTTCATCAGGTTCACGGACAGGTCCTGGAATTCACCCCTCCACTTT.

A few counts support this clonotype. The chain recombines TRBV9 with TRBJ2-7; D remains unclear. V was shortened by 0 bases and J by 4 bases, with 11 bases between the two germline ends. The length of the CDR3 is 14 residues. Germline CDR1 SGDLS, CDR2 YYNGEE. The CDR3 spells CASSVGDYHYEQYF. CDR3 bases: TGTGCCAGCAGCGTAGGGGATTATCATTACGAGCAGTACTTC.

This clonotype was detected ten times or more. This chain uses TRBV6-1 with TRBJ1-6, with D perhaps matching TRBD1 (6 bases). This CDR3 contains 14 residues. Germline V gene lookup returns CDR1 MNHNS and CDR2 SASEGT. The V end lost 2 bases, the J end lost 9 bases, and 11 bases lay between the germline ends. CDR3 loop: CASSEREGGSPLHF. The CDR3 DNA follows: TGTGCCAGCAGTGAAAGAGAGGGGGGTTCACCCCTCCACTTT.

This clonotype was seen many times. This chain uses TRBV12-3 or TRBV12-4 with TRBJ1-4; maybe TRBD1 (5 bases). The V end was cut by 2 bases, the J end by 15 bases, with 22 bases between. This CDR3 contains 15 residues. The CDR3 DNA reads TGTGCCAGCAGTTTAATGCGGGGCGCGGGGGATAATTTGTTTTTT. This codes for CASSLMRGAGDNLFF.

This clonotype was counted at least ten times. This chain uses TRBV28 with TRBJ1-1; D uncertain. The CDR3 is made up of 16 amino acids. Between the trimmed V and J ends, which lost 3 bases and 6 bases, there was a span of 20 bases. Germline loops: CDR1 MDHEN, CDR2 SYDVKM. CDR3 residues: CASSFSPHKPGPEAFF. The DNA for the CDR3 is TGTGCCAGCAGTTTTTCCCCACACAAGCCCGGGCCTGAAGCTTTCTTT.

CDR3 region: CASRREERADTQYF. In DNA form, the CDR3 reads TGTGCCAGCAGACGGGAGGAGAGGGCAGATACGCAGTATTTT. The chain combines TRBV6-1 with TRBJ2-3, with TRBD2 identical over 7 bases. The CDR3 sequence is 14 residues long. Per the germline V gene, CDR1 is MNHNS and CDR2 is SASEGT. The junction had 7 bases not matched to a gene; V was cut back by 6 bases and J by 4 bases.

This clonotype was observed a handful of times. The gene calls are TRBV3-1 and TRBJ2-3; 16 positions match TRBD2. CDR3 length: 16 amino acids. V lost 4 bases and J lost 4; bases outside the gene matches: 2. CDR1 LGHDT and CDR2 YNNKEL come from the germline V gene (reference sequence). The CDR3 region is CASSPGLAGGADTQYF. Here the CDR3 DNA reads TGTGCCAGCAGCCCGGGACTAGCGGGAGGGGCAGATACGCAGTATTTT.

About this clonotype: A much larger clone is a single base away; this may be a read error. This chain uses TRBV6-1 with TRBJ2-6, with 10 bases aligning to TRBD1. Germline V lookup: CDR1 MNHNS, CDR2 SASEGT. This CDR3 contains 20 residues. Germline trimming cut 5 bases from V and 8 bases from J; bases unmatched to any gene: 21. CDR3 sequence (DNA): TGTGCCAGCAGTCGATCGGGACAGGGGAATATACGCCCCGGGACCAACGTCCTGACTTTC. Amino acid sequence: CASSRSGQGNIRPGTNVLTF.

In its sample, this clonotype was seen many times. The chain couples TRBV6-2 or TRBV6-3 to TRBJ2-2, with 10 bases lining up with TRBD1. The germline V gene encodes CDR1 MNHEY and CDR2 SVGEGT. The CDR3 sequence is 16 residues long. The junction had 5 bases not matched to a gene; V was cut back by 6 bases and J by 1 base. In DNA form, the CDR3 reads TGTGCCAGCAGCGACCGGGACAGGGGGAACACCGGGGAGCTGTTTTTT. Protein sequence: CASSDRDRGNTGELFF.

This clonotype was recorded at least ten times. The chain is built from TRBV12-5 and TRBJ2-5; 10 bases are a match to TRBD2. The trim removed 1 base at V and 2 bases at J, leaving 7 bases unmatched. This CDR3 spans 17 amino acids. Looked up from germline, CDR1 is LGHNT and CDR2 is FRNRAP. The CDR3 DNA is TGTGCTAGTGGTTTGGAAGTTACTAGCGGGAAACAAGAGACCCAGTACTTC. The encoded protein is CASGLEVTSGKQETQYF.

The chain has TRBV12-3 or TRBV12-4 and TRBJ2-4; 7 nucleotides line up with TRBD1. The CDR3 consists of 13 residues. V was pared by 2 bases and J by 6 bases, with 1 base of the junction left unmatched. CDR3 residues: CASSLRDRNIQYF. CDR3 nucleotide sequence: TGTGCCAGCAGTTTAAGGGACAGAAACATTCAGTACTTC.

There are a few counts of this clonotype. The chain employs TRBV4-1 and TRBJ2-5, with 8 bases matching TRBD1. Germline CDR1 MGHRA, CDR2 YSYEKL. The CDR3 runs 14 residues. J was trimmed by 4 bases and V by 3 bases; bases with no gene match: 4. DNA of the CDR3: TGCGCCAGCAGCCACCAGGACAGGGTAGAGACCCAGTACTTC. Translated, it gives CASSHQDRVETQYF.